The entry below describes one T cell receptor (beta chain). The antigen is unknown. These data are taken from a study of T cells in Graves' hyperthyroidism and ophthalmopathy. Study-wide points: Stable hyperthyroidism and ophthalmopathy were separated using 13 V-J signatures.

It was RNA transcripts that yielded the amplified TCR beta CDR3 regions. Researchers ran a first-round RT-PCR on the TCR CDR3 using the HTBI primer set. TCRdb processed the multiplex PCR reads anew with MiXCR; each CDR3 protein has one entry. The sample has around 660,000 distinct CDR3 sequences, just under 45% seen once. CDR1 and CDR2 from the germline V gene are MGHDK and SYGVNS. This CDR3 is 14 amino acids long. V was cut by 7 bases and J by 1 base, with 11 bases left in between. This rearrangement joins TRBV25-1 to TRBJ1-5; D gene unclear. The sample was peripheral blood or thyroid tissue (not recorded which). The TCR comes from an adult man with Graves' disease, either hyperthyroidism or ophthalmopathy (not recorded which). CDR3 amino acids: CASIRDNSNQPQHF. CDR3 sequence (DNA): TGTGCCAGCATCCGGGATAACAGCAATCAGCCCCAGCATTTT. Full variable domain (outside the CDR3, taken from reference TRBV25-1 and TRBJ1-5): EADIYQTPRYLVIGTGKKITLECSQTMGHDKMYWYQQDPGMELHLIHYSYGVNSTEKGDLSSESTVSRIRTEHFPLTLESARPSHTSQYLCASIRDNSNQPQHFGDGTRLSIL.